This TCR beta chain was recovered during a study of kidney transplant recipient with SARS-CoV-2 infection. Between the trimmed V and J ends, which lost 3 bases and 0 bases, there was a span of 15 bases. CDR3 size: 17 residues. The germline gives CDR1 DFQATT, CDR2 SNEGSKA (reference sequence). TCRdb recomputed calls from the reads with MiXCR, one row per CDR3 protein. This table has some 220,000 distinct CDR3 sequences, less than 35% appearing once. This sequence joins TRBV20-1 and TRBJ2-6, with D possibly TRBD2 on 5 matching bases. The clonotype originates from a male patient in his 30s who had COVID-19 and was a kidney transplant recipient. The graft donor may have given rise to some T cells. This specimen was a blood sample, taken at baseline and on approximately day 120 from a kidney transplant recipient. CDR3 nucleotide sequence: TGCAGTGCTAGGGCCCCGGGGTTATCCTCTGGGGCCAACGTCCTGACTTTC. Protein: CSARAPGLSSGANVLTF.